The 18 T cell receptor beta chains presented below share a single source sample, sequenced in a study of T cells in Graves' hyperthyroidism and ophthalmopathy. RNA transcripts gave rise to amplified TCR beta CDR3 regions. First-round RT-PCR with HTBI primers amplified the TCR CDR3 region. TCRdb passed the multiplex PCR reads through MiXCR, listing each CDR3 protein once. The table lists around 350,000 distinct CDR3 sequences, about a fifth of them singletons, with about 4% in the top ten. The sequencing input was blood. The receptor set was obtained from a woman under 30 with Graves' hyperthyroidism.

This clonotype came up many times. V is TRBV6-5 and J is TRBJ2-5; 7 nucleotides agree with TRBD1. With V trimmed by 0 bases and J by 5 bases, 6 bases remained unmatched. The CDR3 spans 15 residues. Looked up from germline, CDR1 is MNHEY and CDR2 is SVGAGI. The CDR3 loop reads CASSYSGTEWETQYF. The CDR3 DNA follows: TGTGCCAGCAGTTACTCCGGGACAGAGTGGGAGACCCAGTACTTC.

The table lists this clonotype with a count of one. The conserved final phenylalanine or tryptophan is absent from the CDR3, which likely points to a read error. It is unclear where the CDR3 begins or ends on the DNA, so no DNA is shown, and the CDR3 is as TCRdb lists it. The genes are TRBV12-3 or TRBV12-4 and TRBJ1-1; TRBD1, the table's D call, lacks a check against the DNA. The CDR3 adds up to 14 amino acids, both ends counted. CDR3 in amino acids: CASSLGRGGTEVFY.

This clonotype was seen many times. The CDR3 region is CASFWSGSSYEQYF. For the CDR3, the DNA is TGTGCCAGCTTCTGGAGCGGATCATCCTACGAGCAGTACTTC. The chain joins TRBV6-1 to TRBJ2-7; possibly TRBD2 for D (5 bases). Trimming removed 8 bases from V and 1 base from J, with 15 bases in between. The CDR3 is 14 residues long. The germline V gene has CDR1 MNHNS and CDR2 SASEGT.

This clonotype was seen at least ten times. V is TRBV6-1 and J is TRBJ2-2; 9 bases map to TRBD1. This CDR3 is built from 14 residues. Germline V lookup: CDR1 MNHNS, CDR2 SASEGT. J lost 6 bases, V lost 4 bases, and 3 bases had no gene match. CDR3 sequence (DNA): TGTGCCAGCAGTGGGGACAGGGTGTCCGGGGAGCTGTTTTTT. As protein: CASSGDRVSGELFF.

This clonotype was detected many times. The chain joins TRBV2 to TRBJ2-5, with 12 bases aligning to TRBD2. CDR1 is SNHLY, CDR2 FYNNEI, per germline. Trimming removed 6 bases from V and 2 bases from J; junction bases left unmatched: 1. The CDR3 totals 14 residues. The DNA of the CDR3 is TGTGCCAGCAGCGGGACTAGCGGGCAAGAGACCCAGTACTTC. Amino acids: CASSGTSGQETQYF. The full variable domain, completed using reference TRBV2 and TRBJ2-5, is EPEVTQTPSHQVTQMGQEVILRCVPISNHLYFYWYRQILGQKVEFLVSFYNNEISEKSEIFDDQFSVERPDGSNFTLKIRSTKLEDSAMYFCASSGTSGQETQYFGPGTRLLVL.

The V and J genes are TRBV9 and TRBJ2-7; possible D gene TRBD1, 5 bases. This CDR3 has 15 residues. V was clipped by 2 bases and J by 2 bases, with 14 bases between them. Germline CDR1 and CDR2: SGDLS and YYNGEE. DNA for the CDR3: TGTGCCAGCAGCGTTTCCCCCTCAGGGCCCTACGAGCAGTACTTC. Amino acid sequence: CASSVSPSGPYEQYF.

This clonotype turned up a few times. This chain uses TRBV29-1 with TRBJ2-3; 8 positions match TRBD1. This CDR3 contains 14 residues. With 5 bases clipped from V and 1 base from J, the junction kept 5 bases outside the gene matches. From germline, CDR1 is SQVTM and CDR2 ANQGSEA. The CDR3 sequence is CSVNLGQGTDTQYF. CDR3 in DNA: TGCAGCGTTAACCTGGGACAGGGCACAGATACGCAGTATTTT.

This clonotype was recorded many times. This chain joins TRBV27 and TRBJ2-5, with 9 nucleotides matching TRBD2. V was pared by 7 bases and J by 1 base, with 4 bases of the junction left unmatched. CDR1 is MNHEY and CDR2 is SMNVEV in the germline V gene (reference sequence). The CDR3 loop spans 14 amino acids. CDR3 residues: CASKISGSQETQYF. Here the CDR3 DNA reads TGTGCCAGCAAGATTAGCGGGAGCCAAGAGACCCAGTACTTC.

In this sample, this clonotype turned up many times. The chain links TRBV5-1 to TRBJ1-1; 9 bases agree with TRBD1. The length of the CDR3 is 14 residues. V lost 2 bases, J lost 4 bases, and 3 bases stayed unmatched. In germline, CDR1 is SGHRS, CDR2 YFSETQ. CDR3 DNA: TGCGCCAGCAGCTTCGGGACAGGGCCCACTGAAGCTTTCTTT. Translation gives CASSFGTGPTEAFF. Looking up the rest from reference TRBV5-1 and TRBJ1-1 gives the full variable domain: KAGVTQTPRYLIKTRGQQVTLSCSPISGHRSVSWYQQTPGQGLQFLFEYFSETQRNKGNFPGRFSGRQFSNSRSEMNVSTLELGDSALYLCASSFGTGPTEAFFGQGTRLTVV.

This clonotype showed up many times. The CDR3 protein is CASQRTPNSNQPQHF. The DNA of the CDR3 is TGTGCCAGCCAAAGGACACCCAATAGCAATCAGCCCCAGCATTTT. The chain combines TRBV6-1 with TRBJ1-5; D perhaps matches TRBD1 (5 bases). Germline V gene data show CDR1 as MNHNS and CDR2 as SASEGT. The CDR3 has 15 residues. V lost 8 bases and J lost 0, with 14 bases in between.

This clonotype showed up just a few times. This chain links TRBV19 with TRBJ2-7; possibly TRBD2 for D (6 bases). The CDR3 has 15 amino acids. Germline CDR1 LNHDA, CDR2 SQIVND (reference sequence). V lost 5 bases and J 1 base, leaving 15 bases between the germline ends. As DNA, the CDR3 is TGTGCCAGTAGTCAAGGGGTACGGGGGTCCTACGAGCAGTACTTC. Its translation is CASSQGVRGSYEQYF.

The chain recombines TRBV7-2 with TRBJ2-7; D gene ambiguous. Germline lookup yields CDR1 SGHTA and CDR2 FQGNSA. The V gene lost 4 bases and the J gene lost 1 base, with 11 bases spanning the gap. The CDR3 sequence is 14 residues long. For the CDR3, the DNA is TGTGCCAGCAGCTCTGCGTACGGGTCCTACGAGCAGTACTTC. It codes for CASSSAYGSYEQYF. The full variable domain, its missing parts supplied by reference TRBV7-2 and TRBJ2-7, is GAGVSQSPSNKVTEKGKDVELRCDPISGHTALYWYRQSLGQGLEFLIYFQGNSAPDKSGLPSDRFSAERTGGSVSTLTIQRTQQEDSAVYLCASSSAYGSYEQYFGPGTRLTVT.

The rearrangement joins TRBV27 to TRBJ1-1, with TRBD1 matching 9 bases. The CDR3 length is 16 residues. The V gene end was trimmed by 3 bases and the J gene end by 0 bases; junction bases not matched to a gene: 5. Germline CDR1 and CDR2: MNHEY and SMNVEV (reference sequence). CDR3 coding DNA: TGTGCCAGCAGTTTTAGGACAGGGGACCTGAACACTGAAGCTTTCTTT. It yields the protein CASSFRTGDLNTEAFF.

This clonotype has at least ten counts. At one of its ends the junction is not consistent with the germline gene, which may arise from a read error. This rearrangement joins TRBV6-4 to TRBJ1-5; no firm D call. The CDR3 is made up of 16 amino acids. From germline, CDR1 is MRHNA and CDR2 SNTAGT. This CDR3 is CASSSHPRVSNQPRHF. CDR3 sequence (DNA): TGTGCCAGCAGTTCCCATCCTCGGGTAAGCAATCAGCCCCGGCATTTT.

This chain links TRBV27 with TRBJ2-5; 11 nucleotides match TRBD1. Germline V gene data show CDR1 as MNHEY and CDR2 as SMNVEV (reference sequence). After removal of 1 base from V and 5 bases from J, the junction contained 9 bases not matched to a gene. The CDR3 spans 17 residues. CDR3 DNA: TGTGCCAGCAGTTTATTGGAGTTGGACAGGGGGCAGGAGACCCAGTACTTC. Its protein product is CASSLLELDRGQETQYF.

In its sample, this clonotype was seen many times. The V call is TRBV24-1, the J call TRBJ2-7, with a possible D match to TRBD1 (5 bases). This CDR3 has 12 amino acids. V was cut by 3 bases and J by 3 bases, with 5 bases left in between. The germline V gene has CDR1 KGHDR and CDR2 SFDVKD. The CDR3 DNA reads TGTGCCACCAGTGATGACAGCTACGAGCAGTACTTC. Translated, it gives CATSDDSYEQYF.

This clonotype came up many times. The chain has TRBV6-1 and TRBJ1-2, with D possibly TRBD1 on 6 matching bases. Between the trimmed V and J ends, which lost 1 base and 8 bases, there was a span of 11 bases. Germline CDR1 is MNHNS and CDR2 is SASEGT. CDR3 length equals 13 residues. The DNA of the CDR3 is TGTGCCAGCAGTGAAGTAGACAGGCGAGGCTACACCTTC. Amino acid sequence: CASSEVDRRGYTF.

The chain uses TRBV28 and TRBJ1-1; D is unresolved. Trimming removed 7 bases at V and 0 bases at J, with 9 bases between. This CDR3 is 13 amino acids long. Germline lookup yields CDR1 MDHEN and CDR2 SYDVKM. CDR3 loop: CASTGQMNTEAFF. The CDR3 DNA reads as TGTGCCAGCACCGGGCAGATGAACACTGAAGCTTTCTTT.